The clone carrying this T cell receptor (beta chain) was counted a few times. Its matching antigen is unknown. The data were obtained in a study of identifying expanded T cells in peripheral blood. Study-wide points: Technical replicates showed about 1.1 changed clones; roughly two weeks 15 to 20; four weeks 19.

Repertoires were generated with immunoSEQ multiplex PCR, while TCRdb's copy carries only in-frame clones and drops some. The sample has approximately 91,000 clones; approximately 88% are singletons. During the collection period, no donor immune events like infections were recorded. This CDR3 has 14 amino acids. V was clipped by 3 bases and J by 11 bases; unmatched bases: 13. Germline CDR1 GTSNPN, CDR2 SVGIG (reference sequence). The receptor's source is a person between 18 and 75 years old in good health. Sequences were obtained from blood. The genes are TRBV30 and TRBJ1-1; 9 bases agree with TRBD1. The CDR3 region is CAWRAGQGPVMAFF. The CDR3 DNA is TGTGCCTGGAGGGCAGGACAGGGGCCGGTGATGGCTTTCTTT. Filled out from reference TRBV30 and TRBJ1-1, the complete variable domain reads SQTIHQWPATLVQPVGSPLSLECTVEGTSNPNLYWYRQAAGRGLQLLFYSVGIGQISSEVPQNLSASRPQDRQFILSSKKLLLSDSGFYLCAWRAGQGPVMAFFGQGTRLTVV.